This passage covers 2 T cell receptor beta chains from one sample sequenced in a study of patients and donors after allogeneic stem cell transplantation. TCRdb redid the calling of the RT-PCR reads with MiXCR, one entry per CDR3 protein. Of approximately 150,000 distinct CDR3 sequences in the sample, 24% are singletons; the top ten hold roughly 27%. The sequencing sample was made of blood, either unsorted or a sorted T cell fraction (not recorded which). The receptors were gathered from a human donor who was either an allogeneic HSCT recipient or a stem cell or donor lymphocyte infusion donor (not recorded which). It is not recorded whose cells these are; they may come from a transplant donor.

Ten or more counts support this clonotype. The chain uses TRBV27 and TRBJ1-2, with D uncertain. CDR1 and CDR2 from the germline V gene are MNHEY and SMNVEV (reference sequence). V lost 0 bases and J lost 4, with 6 bases in between. This CDR3 has 13 amino acids. The CDR3 loop reads CASSLSPTYGYTF. The CDR3 DNA follows: TGTGCCAGCAGTTTATCCCCGACCTATGGCTACACCTTC.

The V call is TRBV29-1, the J call TRBJ2-5; D unclear. Germline V CDR1 and CDR2: SQVTM, ANQGSEA. Trimming took 3 bases from V and 5 from J, leaving 4 bases between them. The CDR3 loop spans 10 amino acids. The CDR3 is CSVDRETQYF. In DNA form, the CDR3 reads TGCAGCGTTGACAGGGAGACCCAGTACTTC.